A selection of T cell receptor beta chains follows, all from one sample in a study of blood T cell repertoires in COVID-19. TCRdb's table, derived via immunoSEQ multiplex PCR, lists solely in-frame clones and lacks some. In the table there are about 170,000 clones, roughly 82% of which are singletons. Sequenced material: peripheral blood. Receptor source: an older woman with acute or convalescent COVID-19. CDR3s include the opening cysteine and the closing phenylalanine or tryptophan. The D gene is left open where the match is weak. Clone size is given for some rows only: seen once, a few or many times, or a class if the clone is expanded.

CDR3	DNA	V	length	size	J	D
CASSRDTRVGLYGYTF	TGTGCCAGCAGTCGGGACACGAGAGTAGGGCTCTATGGCTACACCTTC	TRBV6-4	16	-	TRBJ1-2	-
CASSQGLQGSWGLPYEQYF	TGTGCCAGCAGCCAAGGGCTACAGGGGTCCTGGGGACTTCCCTACGAGCAGTACTTC	TRBV3-1/TRBV3-2	19	-	TRBJ2-7	-
CASSFGAGNQETQYF	TGTGCTAGCAGCTTTGGGGCGGGGAACCAAGAGACCCAGTACTTC	TRBV7-7	15	few	TRBJ2-5	-
CASSPRLAGGNEQFF	TGTGCCAGCTCACCTCGTCTAGCGGGGGGCAATGAGCAGTTCTTC	TRBV18	15	-	TRBJ2-1	TRBD2
CASSQDGVNGELFF	TGTGCCAGCAGCCAAGATGGAGTTAACGGGGAGCTGTTTTTT	TRBV4-2	14	-	TRBJ2-2	-
CSVEGSSYEQYF	TGCAGCGTTGAAGGTAGCTCCTACGAGCAGTACTTC	TRBV29-1	12	-	TRBJ2-7	-
CASSYSSPEKLFF	TGTGCCAGCAGTTACTCGAGTCCCGAAAAACTGTTTTTT	TRBV6-2/TRBV6-3	13	few	TRBJ1-4	-
CASSVGGVEKLFF	TGTGCCAGCAGCGTCGGGGGTGTTGAAAAACTGTTTTTT	TRBV6-5	13	-	TRBJ1-4	-
CASSARGGANTEAFF	TGTGCCAGCAGCGCCCGGGGGGGGGCGAACACTGAAGCTTTCTTT	TRBV7-2	15	-	TRBJ1-1	-
CASRPNRGSTGELFF	TGTGCCAGCAGACCTAACAGGGGTAGCACCGGGGAGCTGTTTTTT	TRBV7-9	15	-	TRBJ2-2	TRBD1
CASSQVGGGNTIYF	TGTGCCAGCAGCCAAGTCGGAGGGGGAAACACCATATATTTT	TRBV14	14	once	TRBJ1-3	-
CASSLVGLNNEQFF	TGTGCCAGCAGCTTAGTGGGCCTTAACAATGAGCAGTTCTTC	TRBV7-2	14	-	TRBJ2-1	-
CASSPPGQEKAFF	TGCGCCAGCAGCCCACCGGGACAGGAAAAAGCTTTCTTT	TRBV4-3	13	-	TRBJ1-1	TRBD1
CASSDGGISSTDTQYF	TGTGCCAGCAGTGATGGGGGCATCTCTAGCACAGATACGCAGTATTTT	TRBV2	16	-	TRBJ2-3	-
CASSPRTLDFYEQYF	TGTGCCAGCAGCCCCCGTACACTAGATTTCTACGAGCAGTACTTC	TRBV7-2	15	-	TRBJ2-7	-
CASSPPAGGYEQFF	TGTGCCAGCTCACCACCGGCAGGGGGATATGAGCAGTTCTTC	TRBV18	14	-	TRBJ2-1	TRBD1
CASSPSTGPRGGNEQFF	TGTGCCAGTAGTCCATCGACAGGGCCCCGCGGGGGGAATGAGCAGTTCTTC	TRBV19	17	-	TRBJ2-1	-
CASSSVDRGLGYTF	TGTGCCAGTTCCTCCGTGGACAGGGGGCTTGGCTACACCTTC	TRBV19	14	many	TRBJ1-2	TRBD1
CASSTRTSGGSDEQFF	TGCGCCAGCAGCACCAGGACTAGCGGGGGATCGGATGAGCAGTTCTTC	TRBV5-1	16	-	TRBJ2-1	TRBD2
CAISESARGGGEQFF	TGTGCCATCAGTGAGTCGGCTAGGGGCGGGGGTGAGCAGTTCTTC	TRBV10-3	15	-	TRBJ2-1	TRBD2
CASSSSDRSGEKLFF	TGCGCCAGCAGCTCTTCGGACAGGTCCGGTGAAAAACTGTTTTTT	TRBV5-1	15	-	TRBJ1-4	TRBD1
CASSPAPGGNEKLFF	TGTGCCAGCAGTCCCGCGCCAGGGGGGAATGAAAAACTGTTTTTT	TRBV28	15	-	TRBJ1-4	TRBD1
CASSTSGGADEQFF	TGCGCCAGCAGTACTAGCGGGGGGGCCGATGAGCAGTTCTTC	TRBV10-2	14	-	TRBJ2-1	TRBD2
CASSPRTSANSYNEQFF	TGTGCCAGCAGCCCCCGGACTAGCGCAAACTCCTACAATGAGCAGTTCTTC	TRBV3-1/TRBV3-2	17	-	TRBJ2-1	TRBD2
CASSQDLVNTEAFF	TGCGCCAGCAGCCAAGACCTCGTGAACACTGAAGCTTTCTTT	TRBV4-3	14	-	TRBJ1-1	-
CASSWTLAGELFF	TGTGCCAGCAGTTGGACACTCGCCGGGGAGCTGTTTTTT	TRBV6-2/TRBV6-3	13	-	TRBJ2-2	-
CASSKTPTSGDF	TGTGCCAGCAGCAAGACGCCGACTAGCGGGGACTTC	TRBV21-1	12	-	TRBJ2-7	-
CASSLAYAKEAFF	TGTGCCAGCAGCTTAGCCTACGCGAAAGAAGCTTTCTTT	TRBV11-2	13	-	TRBJ1-1	-
CAIRGGLTQPQHF	TGTGCCATCAGGGGGGGATTAACGCAGCCCCAGCATTTT	TRBV10-3	13	-	TRBJ1-5	-
CATSRTSGNYNEQFF	TGTGCCACCAGCAGGACTAGCGGGAATTACAATGAGCAGTTCTTC	TRBV15	15	-	TRBJ2-1	TRBD2
CGGRVSYNEQFF	TGCGGAGGGAGGGTGTCCTACAATGAGCAGTTCTTC	TRBV29-1	12	-	TRBJ2-1	TRBD2
CASSWGQGSGELFF	TGTGCCAGCAGTTGGGGACAGGGTTCCGGGGAGCTGTTTTTT	TRBV27	14	-	TRBJ2-2	TRBD1
CASRLTPNSNQPQHF	TGTGCCAGCAGACTAACACCAAATAGCAATCAGCCCCAGCATTTT	TRBV27	15	-	TRBJ1-5	-
CASSLGTRQFF	TGTGCCAGCAGTTTAGGAACTAGACAGTTCTTC	TRBV28	11	-	TRBJ2-1	-
CASSQEAQGPLNTEAFF	TGTGCCAGCAGCCAAGAAGCGCAGGGCCCCTTGAACACTGAAGCTTTCTTT	TRBV3-1/TRBV3-2	17	-	TRBJ1-1	-
CASSRSGGPTDTQYF	TGTGCCAGCAGCCGTAGCGGGGGCCCCACAGATACGCAGTATTTT	TRBV5-6	15	-	TRBJ2-3	TRBD2
CASSRTGGEQYF	TGTGCCAGCAGTCGTACAGGGGGCGAGCAGTACTTC	TRBV6-5	12	-	TRBJ2-7	TRBD1
CASSPRRTGTYEQYF	TGTGCCAGCAGCCCTAGAAGGACAGGTACCTACGAGCAGTACTTC	TRBV14	15	once	TRBJ2-7	TRBD1
CASSPQGADTQYF	TGTGCCAGCAGCCCCCAGGGTGCAGATACGCAGTATTTT	TRBV28	13	-	TRBJ2-3	-
CASSSPDRHNQPQHF	TGTGCCAGCAGTTCCCCTGACAGACACAATCAGCCCCAGCATTTT	TRBV28	15	-	TRBJ1-5	-
CASRIDRASYEQYF	TGTGCCAGCAGAATCGACAGGGCGTCCTACGAGCAGTACTTC	TRBV6-5	14	-	TRBJ2-7	TRBD1
CASSPTGTSTESQYF	TGCGCCAGCAGCCCGACCGGGACTAGCACCGAGAGCCAGTACTTC	TRBV5-1	15	few	TRBJ2-5	TRBD2
CASSRTAYEQYF	TGTGCCAGCAGTCGGACTGCCTACGAGCAGTACTTC	TRBV13	12	-	TRBJ2-7	-
CASSAGVRTEAFF	TGTGCCAGCAGCGCAGGGGTGAGAACTGAAGCTTTCTTT	TRBV11-3	13	-	TRBJ1-1	-
CASSLSSGGAGETQYF	TGTGCCAGCAGTTTGTCTAGCGGGGGGGCCGGTGAGACCCAGTACTTC	TRBV7-2	16	once	TRBJ2-5	TRBD2
CASLIRRGGREQYF	TGTGCCAGCCTAATTCGGCGGGGGGGCCGCGAGCAGTACTTC	TRBV2	14	-	TRBJ2-7	TRBD2
CASSPISGRGTDTQYF	TGTGCCAGCAGCCCCATTAGCGGGAGAGGTACAGATACGCAGTATTTT	TRBV7-9	16	-	TRBJ2-3	TRBD2
CASSSAQRRSSYNEQFF	TGTGCCAGCAGCTCCGCTCAACGGAGAAGCTCCTACAATGAGCAGTTCTTC	TRBV5-4	17	few	TRBJ2-1	-
CASSIGTGGNSNQPQHF	TGTGCCAGTAGTATAGGGACAGGGGGAAATAGCAATCAGCCCCAGCATTTT	TRBV19	17	-	TRBJ1-5	TRBD1
CASSLGALAEVYEQYF	TGTGCCAGCAGCTTAGGAGCGCTAGCGGAGGTCTACGAGCAGTACTTC	TRBV11-2	16	few	TRBJ2-7	TRBD2
CASSPQRGKYEQFF	TGTGCCAGCAGCCCCCAGCGGGGGAAATATGAGCAGTTCTTC	TRBV3-1/TRBV3-2	14	-	TRBJ2-1	TRBD2
CASRESGENSPLHF	TGTGCCAGCAGGGAGTCGGGAGAGAATTCACCCCTCCACTTT	TRBV28	14	-	TRBJ1-6	-
CAIRGGVAGVFEQYF	TGTGCCATCAGGGGAGGGGTAGCGGGAGTGTTCGAGCAGTACTTC	TRBV10-3	15	-	TRBJ2-7	TRBD2
CATSETGTGTDTQYF	TGTGCCACCAGTGAAACCGGGACAGGCACAGATACGCAGTATTTT	TRBV24-1	15	-	TRBJ2-3	TRBD1
CASSLMGLAGAETQYF	TGTGCCAGCAGTCTCATGGGACTAGCGGGAGCAGAGACCCAGTACTTC	TRBV6-2/TRBV6-3	16	-	TRBJ2-5	TRBD2
CASSPDRAYEQYF	TGTGCCAGCTCACCGGACAGGGCCTACGAGCAGTACTTC	TRBV18	13	-	TRBJ2-7	TRBD1
CASSQDRGKTQYF	TGTGCCAGCAGCCAGGACAGGGGAAAGACCCAGTACTTC	TRBV5-4	13	-	TRBJ2-5	TRBD1
CAWSTGDFTEAFF	TGTGCCTGGAGTACAGGGGACTTCACTGAAGCTTTCTTT	TRBV30	13	-	TRBJ1-1	TRBD1
CASSLDGLALKTQYF	TGTGCCAGCAGCTTAGATGGACTAGCCTTGAAGACCCAGTACTTC	TRBV7-2	15	-	TRBJ2-5	TRBD2
CASSQDRTSGGTDTQYF	TGCGCCAGCAGCCAAGACCGGACTAGCGGGGGTACAGATACGCAGTATTTT	TRBV4-3	17	-	TRBJ2-3	TRBD2